The subject of this entry is one TCR beta chain. Its cognate antigen is unknown. The data belong to a study of cytomegalovirus exposure and HLA in healthy donors. Study summary: A prior analysis found 117 million unique TCR beta sequences from 170 million or so T cells.

Overall study results and limits: Confirmation was obtained in vitro that a few CMV-associated chains are specific for CMV antigens.

13 Jbeta primers and 60 Vbeta primers were used for the PCR. This table comes from immunoSEQ multiplex PCR, and its TCRdb copy is limited to in-frame clones, with some not included. Here the sample spans around 200,000 clones, 75% to 80% being singletons. This CDR3 region has 15 residues. Trimming at V came to 1 base and at J to 5 bases, leaving 7 bases not matched to a gene. CDR1 and CDR2 (germline): SGHDN, FVKESK. The origin of this receptor is a man between 18 and 29 years old in good health and CMV-seronegative. The sequenced sample consisted of PBMCs. This chain links TRBV14 with TRBJ1-1, with 7 positions matching TRBD1. The CDR3 DNA follows: TGTGCCAGCAGCCAAGGACAGGGATCGGAAACTGAAGCTTTCTTT. Protein sequence: CASSQGQGSETEAFF.